The clone carrying this TCR beta chain was found once. TCRdb's table, derived via immunoSEQ multiplex PCR, lists solely in-frame clones and lacks some. The sample carries tens of thousands of clones, approximately 95% recorded once. From germline, CDR1 is ENHRY and CDR2 SYGVKD. The CDR3 contains 13 residues. Trimming took off 8 bases at V and 5 bases at J, with 15 bases between the two ends. The entry originates in a study of technical replicates of blood from a few donors. The clonotype was recovered from a human donor in good health. This chain uses TRBV10-3 with TRBJ1-1; weak D call: TRBD1 (6 bases). Input material: T cells isolated from PBMCs. The CDR3 protein is CAIGGGLGTEAFF. CDR3 in DNA: TGTGCCATCGGGGGGGGCTTAGGTACTGAAGCTTTCTTT.